Below, 32 T cell receptor beta chains from the same sample are listed, as sequenced in a study of blood T cell repertoires in COVID-19. Clones were sequenced by immunoSEQ multiplex PCR, and TCRdb holds only the in-frame ones, with some missing. This table holds about 51,000 clones, about nine tenths found once. Sequencing was done on a sample of peripheral blood. The receptors stem from a man aged 45-65 years with active COVID-19.

This chain joins TRBV27 and TRBJ2-5; 8 bases match TRBD2. This CDR3 region has 15 residues. The trim removed 5 bases at V and 3 bases at J, leaving 8 bases unmatched. Germline CDR1 reads MNHEY; CDR2 reads SMNVEV (reference sequence). The CDR3 here is CASSLIGLAKETQYF. The CDR3 nucleotides read TGTGCCAGCAGTCTAATCGGACTAGCTAAAGAGACCCAGTACTTC.

The rearrangement uses TRBV5-1 and TRBJ2-1, with 8 bases that match TRBD2. The CDR3 is 14 amino acids. With V trimmed by 2 bases and J by 9 bases, 7 bases remained unmatched. Germline V gene data show CDR1 as SGHRS and CDR2 as YFSETQ. The CDR3: CASSLEAGVGEQFF. The CDR3 nucleotides are TGCGCCAGCAGCTTAGAAGCGGGGGTTGGTGAGCAGTTCTTC.

This clone came up once. This sequence joins TRBV9 and TRBJ2-3; 8 positions agree with TRBD1. Germline V CDR1 and CDR2: SGDLS, YYNGEE. The CDR3 runs 14 residues. V lost 4 bases to trimming and J lost 4 bases; unmatched junction nucleotides: 5. CDR3 sequence reads: CASSKSTGADTQYF. DNA for the CDR3: TGTGCCAGCAGCAAATCGACAGGGGCAGATACGCAGTATTTT.

This chain connects TRBV12-5 to TRBJ2-1, with D perhaps TRBD1 (6 bases). CDR3 length: 14 amino acids. The germline CDR1 and CDR2 sequences are LGHNT and FRNRAP. V dropped 1 base and J dropped 10 bases, with 14 bases sitting between them. CDR3 residues: CASGLAYRVQEQFF. In nucleotides, the CDR3 is TGTGCTAGTGGTTTGGCGTACAGGGTCCAGGAGCAGTTCTTC.

The chain carries TRBV10-2 and TRBJ2-7, with D perhaps matching TRBD2 (6 bases). Germline CDR1 WSHSY, CDR2 SAAADI. V shed 6 bases and J shed 3 bases, with 12 bases lying between them. The CDR3 has 13 residues. DNA of the CDR3: TGCGCCAGCAGGGCCGGGACTGGCTACGAGCAGTACTTC. Translating gives CASRAGTGYEQYF.

The chain has TRBV27 and TRBJ2-7; weak D call: TRBD2 (5 bases). The CDR3 is 13 residues long. Per the germline V gene, CDR1 is MNHEY and CDR2 is SMNVEV (reference sequence). V lost 5 bases and J lost 4, with 12 bases in between. CDR3 loop: CASSHYGGYEQYF. CDR3 DNA sequence: TGTGCCAGCAGTCACTACGGAGGATACGAGCAGTACTTC.

The gene calls are TRBV15 and TRBJ2-1, with no clear D. Between the trimmed V and J ends, which lost 0 bases and 5 bases, there was a span of 11 bases. CDR3 length: 15 residues. Germline CDR1 is LNHNV and CDR2 is YYDKDF (reference sequence). The CDR3, as DNA: TGTGCCACCAGCAGAGATCTAGGTCTCAACAATGAGCAGTTCTTC. Translated: CATSRDLGLNNEQFF.

V is TRBV18 and J is TRBJ2-2; 8 positions match TRBD2. Trimming cost V 0 bases and J 5 bases; bases outside gene matches: 5. This CDR3 comprises 16 residues. Germline CDR1 and CDR2: KGHSH and LQKENI. The CDR3 nucleotides are TGTGCCAGCTCACCACCGGGCGGGAGGCATACCGGGGAGCTGTTTTTT. Translating gives CASSPPGGRHTGELFF.

The chain joins TRBV7-6 to TRBJ1-6; D is unresolved. The germline V gene encodes CDR1 SGHVS and CDR2 FNYEAQ. This CDR3 is built from 14 residues. V shed 0 bases and J shed 7 bases, with 7 bases lying between them. The CDR3 nucleotides are TGTGCCAGCAGCTTAGCGTTTTCGAATTCACCCCTCCACTTT. Its translation is CASSLAFSNSPLHF.

This clone was recorded once. The germline gene is not matched at one end of the junction; a read error may be the cause. The chain recombines TRBV24-1 with TRBJ2-2, with D perhaps TRBD2 (5 bases). Germline V lookup: CDR1 KGHDR, CDR2 SFDVKD. The CDR3 is 14 amino acids. CDR3 in amino acids: CATSPWLCVRGAVF. The DNA for the CDR3 is TGTGCCACCAGTCCCTGGCTCTGTGTTCGGGGAGCTGTTTTT.

The J gene is TRBJ2-7, the V gene TRBV19, with 7 bases lining up with TRBD1. CDR3 length: 15 residues. Trimming cost V 9 bases and J 4 bases; bases outside gene matches: 15. Looked up from germline, CDR1 is LNHDA and CDR2 is SQIVND (reference sequence). CDR3 sequence: CASRIAGTDIYEQYF. The CDR3 DNA follows: TGTGCCAGCAGAATCGCCGGGACAGATATATACGAGCAGTACTTC.

This chain uses TRBV27 with TRBJ2-7, with 8 positions matching TRBD1. CDR3 length: 14 amino acids. J lost 3 bases, V lost 3 bases, and 4 bases had no gene match. Germline V CDR1 and CDR2: MNHEY, SMNVEV (reference sequence). The CDR3 spells CASSFQGANYEQYF. CDR3 in DNA: TGTGCCAGCAGTTTTCAGGGGGCCAACTACGAGCAGTACTTC.

This chain connects TRBV18 to TRBJ2-5, with D possibly TRBD1 on 5 matching bases. The V and J ends lost 2 bases and 5 bases respectively, with 15 bases between them. CDR1 and CDR2 (germline): KGHSH, LQKENI. CDR3 size: 15 residues. DNA of the CDR3: TGTGCCAGCTCACCAGTCCAGGGTGTCTGGGAGACCCAGTACTTC. Protein: CASSPVQGVWETQYF.

The CDR3 region is CASSQNPGQGTGELFF. For the CDR3, the DNA is TGCGCCAGCAGCCAGAATCCGGGACAGGGGACCGGGGAGCTGTTTTTT. The chain employs TRBV4-1 and TRBJ2-2, with 10 bases matching TRBD1. V was pared by 3 bases and J by 5 bases, with 6 bases of the junction left unmatched. CDR3 length: 16 residues. Germline loops: CDR1 MGHRA, CDR2 YSYEKL.

The rearrangement joins TRBV6-4 to TRBJ2-7; 9 bases line up with TRBD2. From germline, CDR1 is MRHNA and CDR2 SNTAGT. The CDR3 is 18 amino acids. V gave up 6 bases and J gave up 3 bases; unmatched junction bases: 18. The CDR3 DNA reads as TGTGCCAGCAGCCTCGGATGGGCGGGAGGGCCACCGAACTACGAGCAGTACTTC. This codes for CASSLGWAGGPPNYEQYF.

This clone was recorded a few times. The V call is TRBV12-3 or TRBV12-4, the J call TRBJ2-7, with TRBD1 identical over 8 bases. Trimming cost V 6 bases and J 7 bases; bases outside gene matches: 2. The CDR3 contains 11 residues. CDR3: CASSRQGEQYF. The CDR3 nucleotides read TGTGCCAGCAGCAGACAGGGGGAGCAGTACTTC.

The chain links TRBV10-3 to TRBJ2-1, with D uncertain. Germline loops: CDR1 ENHRY, CDR2 SYGVKD. The CDR3 runs to 13 residues. V lost 7 bases to trimming and J lost 9 bases, with 16 bases between them. CDR3 coding DNA: TGTGCCATCAACGTTGACCCGGCTAGTGAGCAGTTCTTC. This codes for CAINVDPASEQFF.

The V and J genes are TRBV19 and TRBJ1-6; no reliable D call. The V end lost 7 bases, the J end lost 7 bases, and 14 bases lay between the germline ends. The CDR3 has 14 amino acids. The germline gives CDR1 LNHDA, CDR2 SQIVND (reference sequence). CDR3 DNA sequence: TGTGCCAGTAACCTGGCCGCCCCGAATTCACCCCTCCACTTT. It encodes CASNLAAPNSPLHF.

This chain joins TRBV2 and TRBJ2-1; tentatively, D is TRBD2 (7 bases). V lost 5 bases and J 0 bases, leaving 23 bases between the germline ends. CDR1 and CDR2 from the germline V gene are SNHLY and FYNNEI. There are 19 residues in the CDR3. The CDR3 bases are TGTGCCAGCAGTCAAGGGGGATGGGGGAGGGCCTCCTCCTACAATGAGCAGTTCTTC. This translates into CASSQGGWGRASSYNEQFF.

This clone was seen a single time. This chain joins TRBV27 and TRBJ1-1; D unclear. The germline V gene has CDR1 MNHEY and CDR2 SMNVEV (reference sequence). V lost 5 bases and J lost 5, with 12 bases in between. CDR3 size: 13 residues. As DNA, the CDR3 is TGTGCCAGCAGTCTACCAGGAGGAACTGAAGCTTTCTTT. Protein product: CASSLPGGTEAFF.

This clone was observed a few times. CDR3 DNA: TGTGCCAGCAGCCAAGGGTTCCGGGAGGGCCGATACGAGCAGTACTTC. Protein sequence: CASSQGFREGRYEQYF. This chain joins TRBV3-1 (or the pseudogene TRBV3-2) and TRBJ2-7; 8 nucleotides align to TRBD2. After removal of 1 base from V and 4 bases from J, the junction contained 9 bases not matched to a gene. The CDR3 covers 16 residues. Germline lookup yields CDR1 LGHDT and CDR2 YNNKEL (reference sequence).

V and J are TRBV23-1 and TRBJ1-3; a possible D gene is TRBD1 (5 bases). TRBV23-1 is labeled an ORF, and its function is uncertain. The CDR3 runs 15 residues. Deletions cut 3 bases from V and 0 bases from J, with 9 bases between. The CDR3 sequence: CASSHPQVSGNTIYF. The DNA for the CDR3 is TGCGCCAGCAGTCACCCACAGGTCTCTGGAAACACCATATATTTT.

The J gene is TRBJ2-1, the V gene TRBV10-3, with 11 positions matching TRBD2. Germline CDR1 is ENHRY and CDR2 is SYGVKD. The CDR3 loop spans 18 amino acids. After removal of 2 bases from V and 3 bases from J, the junction contained 9 bases not matched to a gene. CDR3 loop: CAISEPGSGGAVYNEQFF. DNA of the CDR3: TGTGCCATCAGTGAGCCAGGTAGCGGGGGGGCAGTCTACAATGAGCAGTTCTTC.

The chain joins TRBV18 to TRBJ1-4; no definite D call. The CDR3 is made up of 13 amino acids. CDR1 KGHSH and CDR2 LQKENI come from the germline V gene. The ends were cut back, 0 bases at V and 7 bases at J, with 6 bases in the middle. The CDR3 loop reads CASSPPRVEKLFF. CDR3 nucleotides: TGTGCCAGCTCACCACCACGGGTTGAAAAACTGTTTTTT. Based on the CDR3 plus reference TRBV18 and TRBJ1-4, the full variable domain is NAGVMQNPRHLVRRRGQEARLRCSPMKGHSHVYWYRQLPEEGLKFMVYLQKENIIDESGMPKERFSAEFPKEGPSILRIQQVVRGDSAAYFCASSPPRVEKLFFGSGTQLSVL.

The gene calls are TRBV15 and TRBJ1-6; TRBD1 agrees at 7 bases. Germline V CDR1 and CDR2: LNHNV, YYDKDF (reference sequence). The CDR3 spans 17 residues. The ends lost 1 base at V and 0 bases at J; junction bases unmatched: 3. The CDR3 bases are TGTGCCACCAGCAGAGGTCAGGGGGGCTCCTATAATTCACCCCTCCACTTT. It yields the protein CATSRGQGGSYNSPLHF.

This chain connects TRBV30 to TRBJ2-5, with a weak D call TRBD2 (6 bases). The length of the CDR3 is 16 residues. CDR1 and CDR2 from the germline V gene are GTSNPN and SVGIG (reference sequence). The V and J ends lost 0 bases and 6 bases respectively, with 20 bases between them. The CDR3, as DNA: TGTGCCTGGAGTGTACTAGGCGGGACGGCTTCAAAGACCCAGTACTTC. It encodes CAWSVLGGTASKTQYF.

This sequence joins TRBV2 and TRBJ1-1; a possible D gene is TRBD1 (5 bases). Trimming stripped 0 bases from V and 4 bases from J, with 9 bases between. The CDR3 runs 14 residues. The V gene's germline CDR1 is SNHLY and CDR2 FYNNEI. The CDR3 region is CASSEARGGTEAFF. The CDR3 coding sequence is TGTGCCAGCAGTGAAGCCCGGGGGGGCACTGAAGCTTTCTTT.

Comment on this clone: One junction end does not reproduce the germline sequence, and a read error may be involved. V and J are TRBV6-5 and TRBJ2-7, with TRBD1 as a possible D gene (5 bases). The CDR3 is made up of 12 amino acids. Per germline, CDR1 MNHEY and CDR2 SVGAGI. Written as DNA, the CDR3 is TGTGCCAGCAGCCGGAAATCAGGGTTCTTACACTTC. Protein sequence: CASSRKSGFLHF.

V gene TRBV3-1 (or the pseudogene TRBV3-2) combines with J gene TRBJ2-5, with 8 bases fitting TRBD1. CDR3 size: 17 residues. The V gene end was trimmed by 3 bases and the J gene end by 3 bases; junction bases not matched to a gene: 12. The germline V gene encodes CDR1 LGHDT and CDR2 YNNKEL (reference sequence). In nucleotides, the CDR3 is TGTGCCAGCAGCCAGGCTCTGCCGAGGACAGGGAAAGAGACCCAGTACTTC. Protein: CASSQALPRTGKETQYF.

The rearrangement joins TRBV5-5 to TRBJ1-5, with D maybe TRBD1 (6 bases). CDR3 size: 15 residues. The germline gives CDR1 SGHKS, CDR2 YYEKEE (reference sequence). V lost 0 bases and J lost 6, with 13 bases in between. The CDR3 spells CASSLAGGVGQPQHF. The DNA for the CDR3 is TGTGCCAGCAGCTTGGCGGGGGGCGTAGGTCAGCCCCAGCATTTT.

This chain uses TRBV30 with TRBJ1-1; TRBD1 agrees at 8 bases. The V segment lost 5 bases and the J segment 4 bases; nucleotides outside the gene matches: 0. The CDR3 totals 11 residues. Looked up from germline, CDR1 is GTSNPN and CDR2 is SVGIG (reference sequence). DNA for the CDR3: TGTGCCTGGGACAGGGGCACTGAAGCTTTCTTT. This encodes CAWDRGTEAFF.

This clone was seen only once. This rearrangement joins TRBV5-4 to TRBJ2-3; perhaps TRBD2 as D (6 bases). CDR1 is SGHNT, CDR2 YYREEE, per germline (reference sequence). V lost 3 bases to trimming and J lost 4 bases, with 12 bases between them. This CDR3 region has 14 residues. DNA for the CDR3: TGTGCCAGCAGCTCCGCGACTAGAGCAGATACGCAGTATTTT. Encoded protein: CASSSATRADTQYF.